The 13 T cell receptor beta chains below all came from one sample that was sequenced in a study of CD8 T cells in ankylosing spondylitis. TCRdb itself ran the 5' RACE reads through MiXCR, one entry per CDR3 protein. The sample includes about 250,000 distinct CDR3 sequences, 30% to 35% of them seen just once. Sequenced material: blood, either unsorted or a sorted T cell fraction (not recorded which). The receptor source for this set is a male donor with ankylosing spondylitis or in good health (not recorded which).

This clonotype was seen many times. This chain connects TRBV12-3 or TRBV12-4 to TRBJ1-1, with 10 bases that match TRBD1. The CDR3 totals 14 residues. Trimming cost V 5 bases and J 5 bases; bases outside gene matches: 5. The CDR3 protein is CASSPRTGGTEAFF. The CDR3 coding sequence is TGTGCCAGCAGTCCTAGGACAGGGGGAACTGAAGCTTTCTTT.

This clonotype was counted a few times. The CDR3 DNA follows: TGTGCCAGCAGTTCATCAGAATGGGGTACAGATACGCAGTATTTT. This codes for CASSSSEWGTDTQYF. V usage is TRBV27 and J usage is TRBJ2-3; D is unclear. Trimming cost V 4 bases and J 3 bases, with 14 bases left between them. This CDR3 has 15 residues. Germline V gives CDR1 MNHEY, CDR2 SMNVEV (reference sequence).

This clonotype has a handful of counts. The V and J genes are TRBV29-1 and TRBJ2-5; 12 positions match TRBD2. This CDR3 is built from 13 residues. The germline V gene encodes CDR1 SQVTM and CDR2 ANQGSEA. Trimming took 7 bases from V and 4 from J; bases not matched to a gene: 4. The CDR3: CSASGGAGETQYF. As DNA, the CDR3 is TGCAGCGCTAGCGGGGGGGCTGGAGAGACCCAGTACTTC.

This clonotype occurred a few times. A junction boundary mismatches the germline segment, possibly from a read error. The chain recombines TRBV20-1 with TRBJ2-7, with D perhaps assigned TRBD1 or TRBD2 (5 bases each). The CDR3 is 13 residues long. CDR1 DFQATT and CDR2 SNEGSKA come from the germline V gene (reference sequence). The CDR3 DNA is TGCAGCGCTAGTCCGGGGACGGCCTACGAGCAGTACTTC. Translation gives CSASPGTAYEQYF.

The gene calls are TRBV6-6 and TRBJ2-3; tentatively, D is TRBD1 (5 bases). Germline-derived CDR1 and CDR2 are MNHNY and SVGAGI (reference sequence). With 2 bases removed from V and 4 bases from J, the gap between germline ends came to 7 bases. The CDR3 runs 13 residues. The CDR3 nucleotides are TGTGCCAGCAGTTACCAGGGTGCAGATACGCAGTATTTT. This codes for CASSYQGADTQYF.

The chain joins TRBV27 to TRBJ2-5; TRBD2 is a possible D gene (5 bases). Germline V CDR1 and CDR2: MNHEY, SMNVEV (reference sequence). V dropped 5 bases and J dropped 5 bases, with 15 bases sitting between them. This CDR3 has 14 amino acids. The DNA for the CDR3 is TGTGCCAGCAGTCGGAACGGACTCGGGGAGACCCAGTACTTC. This gives the protein CASSRNGLGETQYF.

The chain carries TRBV20-1 and TRBJ2-3; TRBD2 matches 12 bases. Germline CDR1 DFQATT, CDR2 SNEGSKA (reference sequence). The CDR3 has 16 amino acids. V lost 5 bases, J lost 6 bases, and 12 bases stayed unmatched. For the CDR3, the DNA is TGCAGTGCTCCCCCCGCTAGCGGGGGGGCCGTGGATACGCAGTATTTT. This encodes CSAPPASGGAVDTQYF.

The chain combines TRBV4-1 with TRBJ2-7; D is uncertain. V gave up 1 base and J gave up 3 bases, with 7 bases separating them. The CDR3 length is 13 residues. CDR1 and CDR2 (germline): MGHRA, YSYEKL. CDR3 sequence reads: CASSQVPGYEQYF. The CDR3 DNA sequence: TGCGCCAGCAGCCAAGTTCCCGGCTACGAGCAGTACTTC.

This clonotype has just a few counts. The chain combines TRBV7-9 with TRBJ1-1; 7 bases align to TRBD1. Germline V gene data show CDR1 as SEHNR and CDR2 as FQNEAQ (reference sequence). The V segment lost 5 bases and the J segment 4 bases; nucleotides outside the gene matches: 10. This CDR3 is built from 15 residues. The DNA for the CDR3 is TGTGCCAGCAGCGGGGGACGTGACAGGGCCACTGAAGCTTTCTTT. Protein sequence: CASSGGRDRATEAFF.

This clonotype has only one observation. A read error may produce the germline difference seen at one junction end. This CDR3 is CSARLGEHFF. The CDR3 bases are TGCAGTGCCCGACTAGGGGAGCACTTCTTC. This rearrangement joins TRBV20-1 to TRBJ2-1, with D possibly TRBD2 on 6 matching bases. The germline gives CDR1 DFQATT, CDR2 SNEGSKA (reference sequence). The CDR3 sequence is 10 residues long.

This clonotype appeared a few times. The V call is TRBV12-3 or TRBV12-4, the J call TRBJ1-2, with D perhaps TRBD1 (5 bases). V was cut by 1 base and J by 4 bases, with 7 bases left in between. The CDR3 contains 13 residues. The CDR3 loop is CASSLGDSYGYTF. The CDR3 region has the DNA TGTGCCAGCAGTTTAGGAGACAGCTATGGCTACACCTTC.

The V gene is TRBV6-1, the J gene TRBJ2-7; D assignment may be TRBD1 or TRBD2 (5 bases each). Trimming removed 5 bases at V and 3 bases at J, with 14 bases between. The CDR3 contains 14 residues. Per the germline V gene, CDR1 is MNHNS and CDR2 is SASEGT. The DNA of the CDR3 is TGTGCCAGCAGTCGGGACCGACCCTACTACGAGCAGTACTTC. This encodes CASSRDRPYYEQYF.

This clonotype occurred a few times. This sequence joins TRBV6-5 and TRBJ2-3; no definite D call. Trimming took 2 bases from V and 5 from J, leaving 11 bases between them. Per the germline V gene, CDR1 is MNHEY and CDR2 is SVGAGI. The CDR3 runs 14 residues. This chain's CDR3 is CASSYDRARDTQYF. The DNA of the CDR3 is TGTGCCAGCAGTTACGATCGGGCGCGAGATACGCAGTATTTT.